Below, one T cell receptor (beta chain) is given with its context. CDR1 LNHNV and CDR2 YYDKDF come from the germline V gene (reference sequence). V lost 3 bases and J lost 1; bases outside the gene matches: 5. The CDR3 runs to 15 residues. Measured with immunoSEQ multiplex PCR; TCRdb has only the in-frame clones, and not every one. The repertoire holds approximately 8,800 clones, with more than 85% as singletons. The data were obtained in a study of T cell clonotyping in hematopoietic cell transplantation. The V and J genes are TRBV15 and TRBJ1-1, with 7 positions matching TRBD1. This TCR came from a male patient in his fifties or sixties who had an allogeneic stem cell transplant from a related donor, so T cells may come from the graft donor. Some clones in this sample may be carry-over from other donors' samples. This specimen consisted of PBMCs, obtained 100 days after allogeneic stem cell transplant. CDR3 nucleotides: TGTGCCACCAGCAGTGCCGGGACAGCGAACACTGAAGCTTTCTTT. It is translated as CATSSAGTANTEAFF.